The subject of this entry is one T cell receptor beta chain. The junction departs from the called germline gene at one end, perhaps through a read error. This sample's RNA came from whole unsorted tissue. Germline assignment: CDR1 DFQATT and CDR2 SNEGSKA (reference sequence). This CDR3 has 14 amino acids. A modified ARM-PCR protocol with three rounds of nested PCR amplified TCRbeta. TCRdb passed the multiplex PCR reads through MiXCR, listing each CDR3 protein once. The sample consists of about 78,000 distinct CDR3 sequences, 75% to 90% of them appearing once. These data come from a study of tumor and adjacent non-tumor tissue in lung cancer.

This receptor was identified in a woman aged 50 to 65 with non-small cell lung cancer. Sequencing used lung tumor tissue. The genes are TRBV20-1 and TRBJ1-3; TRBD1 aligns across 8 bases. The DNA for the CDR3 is TGCATTGCTCCCGGACAGGGAGAGGGAAACACCATATATTTT. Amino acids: CIAPGQGEGNTIYF.